The 10 T cell receptor beta chains below come from one sample, sequenced in a study of blood T cell repertoires in COVID-19. The data were produced by immunoSEQ multiplex PCR, yet TCRdb's version contains in-frame clones alone and is incomplete. The repertoire includes over 30,000 clones, 82% of them detected once, and under 50% sits in the top ten. Sequenced: peripheral blood. Receptors were obtained from a man older than 75 with active or convalescent COVID-19.

This chain connects TRBV2 to TRBJ2-5; TRBD1 might be the D (5 bases). The CDR3 covers 11 residues. The V end lost 8 bases, the J end lost 4 bases, and 8 bases lay between the germline ends. CDR1 and CDR2 (germline): SNHLY, FYNNEI. The CDR3 DNA follows: TGTGCCAGCTCTCAGGGAGAGACCCAGTACTTC. Translated: CASSQGETQYF.

The V and J genes are TRBV7-2 and TRBJ2-3, with D possibly TRBD2 on 6 matching bases. Germline loops: CDR1 SGHTA, CDR2 FQGNSA. V gave up 5 bases and J gave up 0 bases, with 15 bases separating them. There are 16 residues in the CDR3. CDR3 protein: CASSRGVGTSTDTQYF. DNA of the CDR3: TGTGCCAGCAGCAGGGGCGTCGGGACTAGCACAGATACGCAGTATTTT.

The chain recombines TRBV4-2 with TRBJ2-3; no reliable D call. V was trimmed by 2 bases and J by 5 bases, leaving 11 bases between them. The CDR3 is 14 amino acids. The germline gives CDR1 LGHNA, CDR2 YNFKEQ. This CDR3 is CASSQKVSGDTQYF. As DNA, the CDR3 is TGTGCCAGCAGCCAAAAAGTCAGTGGAGATACGCAGTATTTT.

This clone was counted a single time. The V gene is TRBV3-1 (or the pseudogene TRBV3-2), the J gene TRBJ1-2, with D possibly matching TRBD1 (5 bases). The CDR3 runs 15 residues. Deletions cut 0 bases from V and 5 bases from J, with 13 bases between. Germline assignment: CDR1 LGHDT and CDR2 YNNKEL (reference sequence). CDR3 nucleotide sequence: TGTGCCAGCAGCCAAGATAGACAGAGTCCTTATGGCTACACCTTC. It encodes CASSQDRQSPYGYTF.

The chain carries TRBV27 and TRBJ2-5; D is perhaps TRBD1 (8 bases). V was pared by 3 bases and J by 5 bases, with 13 bases between. The CDR3 length is 14 residues. CDR1 and CDR2 from the germline V gene are MNHEY and SMNVEV (reference sequence). The CDR3 nucleotides read TGTGCCAGCAGTTTTACAGGGGGAGGGGAGACCCAGTACTTC. Translating gives CASSFTGGGETQYF.

V and J are TRBV6-2 or TRBV6-3 and TRBJ2-7; possibly TRBD2 for D (5 bases). The ends were cut back, 5 bases at V and 3 bases at J, with 17 bases in the middle. Per germline, CDR1 MNHEY and CDR2 SVGEGT. CDR3 length: 15 amino acids. The CDR3 sequence: CASSQDWAQRYEQYF. The CDR3 coding sequence is TGTGCCAGCAGTCAGGACTGGGCGCAACGCTACGAGCAGTACTTC.

This chain uses TRBV27 with TRBJ2-5, with 8 bases identical to TRBD1. The CDR3 is 13 residues long. Germline values: CDR1 MNHEY, CDR2 SMNVEV (reference sequence). V shed 8 bases, J shed 1 base, and the junction held 3 bases outside the gene matches. Here the CDR3 DNA reads TGTGCCAGCGGCGGGACAGGCCAAGAGACCCAGTACTTC. As protein: CASGGTGQETQYF.

The J gene is TRBJ1-1, the V gene TRBV3-1 (or the pseudogene TRBV3-2), with a weak D call TRBD1 (6 bases). V shed 5 bases and J shed 2 bases, with 15 bases lying between them. Germline assignment: CDR1 LGHDT and CDR2 YNNKEL (reference sequence). The CDR3 runs 15 residues. CDR3 amino acids: CASSLPGQINTEAFF. CDR3 nucleotides: TGTGCCAGCAGCTTGCCGGGACAAATAAACACTGAAGCTTTCTTT.

The V call is TRBV24-1, the J call TRBJ2-4, with 11 nucleotides matching TRBD2. V lost 0 bases and J lost 14; bases outside the gene matches: 8. This CDR3 is built from 15 residues. Per germline, CDR1 KGHDR and CDR2 SFDVKD. The CDR3 nucleotides read TGTGCCACCAGTGATTTGCGAACTAGCGGGAGTTACAAGTACTTC. It codes for CATSDLRTSGSYKYF.

The CDR3 spells CASSYEGDTGELFF. The CDR3, as DNA: TGTGCCAGCAGTTACGAGGGCGACACCGGGGAGCTGTTTTTT. The chain is built from TRBV6-6 and TRBJ2-2, with a possible D match to TRBD2 (5 bases). With 2 bases removed from V and 3 bases from J, the gap between germline ends came to 7 bases. The CDR3 spans 14 residues. Per germline, CDR1 MNHNY and CDR2 SVGAGI (reference sequence).